Following are 5 T cell receptor beta chains from one sample sequenced in a study of technical replicates of blood from four donors. Profiling relied on immunoSEQ multiplex PCR, and the TCRdb table lists in-frame clones only, not all of them. This sample has approximately 73,000 clones, with 95% to 98% found just once. Sequencing was done on a sample of T cells isolated from PBMCs. Receptor source: a human donor in good health.

This chain joins TRBV30 and TRBJ2-1; TRBD1 matches 8 bases. The CDR3 spans 13 residues. V was clipped by 3 bases and J by 12 bases; unmatched bases: 10. The germline gives CDR1 GTSNPN, CDR2 SVGIG (reference sequence). In DNA, the CDR3 is TGTGCCTGGAGCCTGGGACAGGCCCCGGGGCAGTTCTTC. Protein sequence: CAWSLGQAPGQFF. The whole variable domain, remainder taken from reference TRBV30 and TRBJ2-1, is SQTIHQWPATLVQPVGSPLSLECTVEGTSNPNLYWYRQAAGRGLQLLFYSVGIGQISSEVPQNLSASRPQDRQFILSSKKLLLSDSGFYLCAWSLGQAPGQFFGPGTRLTVL.

The chain is built from TRBV28 and TRBJ2-3; unclear D gene. This CDR3 is 15 amino acids long. CDR1 MDHEN and CDR2 SYDVKM come from the germline V gene. The V end was cut by 3 bases, the J end by 2 bases, with 12 bases between. CDR3 region: CASSLTLRPTDTQYF. DNA for the CDR3: TGTGCCAGCAGTTTGACGTTGCGGCCCACAGATACGCAGTATTTT.

The rearrangement links TRBV4-2 to TRBJ1-1, with D maybe TRBD1 (5 bases). The CDR3 covers 16 residues. V was clipped by 1 base and J by 1 base, with 13 bases between them. CDR1 is LGHNA, CDR2 YNFKEQ, per germline. The CDR3, as DNA: TGTGCCAGCAGCCAAGCAGGGCTAAAAAAGAACACTGAAGCTTTCTTT. It codes for CASSQAGLKKNTEAFF.

The chain couples TRBV5-4 to TRBJ2-1; 7 bases are shared with TRBD1. V shed 4 bases, J shed 4 bases, and the junction held 2 bases outside the gene matches. CDR1 and CDR2 from the germline V gene are SGHNT and YYREEE (reference sequence). This CDR3 has 13 amino acids. CDR3 sequence: CASSPDRYNEQFF. CDR3 coding DNA: TGTGCCAGCAGCCCGGACAGGTACAATGAGCAGTTCTTC.

V usage is TRBV4-2 and J usage is TRBJ1-2; 7 bases agree with TRBD1. The trim removed 3 bases at V and 7 bases at J, leaving 11 bases unmatched. The V gene's germline CDR1 is LGHNA and CDR2 YNFKEQ. There are 15 residues in the CDR3. The CDR3 region has the DNA TGTGCCAGCAGCCAGAGACAGGGAAATGGGGGTGGCTACACCTTC. Its protein is CASSQRQGNGGGYTF.